This is a list of T cell receptor beta chains from one sample in a study of cytomegalovirus exposure and HLA in healthy donors. Profiling relied on immunoSEQ multiplex PCR, and the TCRdb table lists in-frame clones only, not all of them. The sample consists of 200,000 to 250,000 clones, around 90% of them appearing once. The specimen was PBMCs. Source of these receptors: a woman between 18 and 29 years old in good health and CMV-seronegative. Each CDR3 is given with its conserved first and last residue. Fields, in order: clone size, D gene, V gene, J gene, CDR3 protein, CDR3 DNA. D genes are given only for firm matches. For some rows the clone size is stated as once, few or many, or as a class when expanded; others skip it.

size: NA
D: NA
V: TRBV10-1
J: TRBJ2-3
CDR3: CASSPGVVDDTQYF
DNA: TGCGCCAGCAGTCCGGGAGTGGTTGATGATACGCAGTATTTT

size: NA
D: NA
V: TRBV19
J: TRBJ2-4
CDR3: CASSVQSAKNIQYF
DNA: TGTGCCAGTAGCGTCCAGTCGGCCAAAAACATTCAGTACTTC

size: NA
D: NA
V: TRBV6-1
J: TRBJ1-1
CDR3: CASNLQGNTEAFF
DNA: TGTGCCAGCAATTTACAGGGGAACACTGAAGCTTTCTTT

size: NA
D: NA
V: TRBV7-9
J: TRBJ2-2
CDR3: CASSSVGQSNTGELFF
DNA: TGTGCCAGCAGCTCAGTCGGACAGTCGAACACCGGGGAGCTGTTTTTT

size: NA
D: NA
V: TRBV27
J: TRBJ2-7
CDR3: CASSPNLSGYEQYF
DNA: TGTGCCAGCAGTCCGAACCTCTCAGGGTACGAGCAGTACTTC

size: few
D: TRBD1
V: TRBV14
J: TRBJ2-7
CDR3: CASSQVDRRTFGEQYF
DNA: TGTGCCAGCAGCCAAGTGGACAGGAGGACTTTCGGGGAGCAGTACTTC

size: NA
D: TRBD1
V: TRBV11-2
J: TRBJ2-1
CDR3: CASRTGLDNEQFF
DNA: TGTGCCAGCAGGACAGGGTTAGACAATGAGCAGTTCTTC

size: NA
D: TRBD1
V: TRBV6-6
J: TRBJ2-7
CDR3: CASSYFRQGSGEQYF
DNA: TGTGCCAGCAGTTACTTTCGACAGGGATCGGGAGAGCAGTACTTC

size: NA
D: TRBD2
V: TRBV4-1
J: TRBJ2-7
CDR3: CASSPAGSLSSGSYEQYF
DNA: TGCGCCAGCAGCCCCGCAGGGTCCTTATCTAGCGGGAGCTACGAGCAGTACTTC

size: NA
D: NA
V: TRBV1
J: TRBJ2-7
CDR3: CTSSSRYYEQYF
DNA: TGCACCAGCAGCTCTAGATACTACGAGCAGTACTTC

size: NA
D: TRBD2
V: TRBV11-3
J: TRBJ2-7
CDR3: CASSPVGAGPYEQYF
DNA: TGTGCCAGCAGCCCCGTGGGAGCGGGGCCCTACGAGCAGTACTTC

size: NA
D: TRBD1
V: TRBV18
J: TRBJ2-5
CDR3: CASSNRDSYQETQYF
DNA: TGTGCCAGCTCAAACCGGGACAGTTATCAAGAGACCCAGTACTTC

size: NA
D: TRBD1
V: TRBV7-9
J: TRBJ2-1
CDR3: CASSLARGQTYNEQFF
DNA: TGTGCCAGCAGCTTAGCGAGGGGACAGACCTACAATGAGCAGTTCTTC

size: NA
D: NA
V: TRBV6-6
J: TRBJ2-1
CDR3: CASSYSGSRDNEQFF
DNA: TGTGCCAGCAGTTACTCCGGGAGTCGGGACAATGAGCAGTTCTTC

size: NA
D: NA
V: TRBV18
J: TRBJ1-2
CDR3: CASSPPYGGIGYGYTF
DNA: TGTGCCAGCTCACCACCTTATGGGGGGATCGGCTATGGCTACACCTTC

size: NA
D: TRBD1
V: TRBV19
J: TRBJ1-2
CDR3: CASSIPTGGYGYTF
DNA: TGTGCCAGTAGTATTCCCACAGGGGGCTATGGCTACACCTTC

size: NA
D: TRBD1
V: TRBV5-1
J: TRBJ2-1
CDR3: CASSVTGENEQFF
DNA: TGCGCCAGCAGCGTGACAGGGGAAAATGAGCAGTTCTTC

size: NA
D: NA
V: TRBV30
J: TRBJ2-5
CDR3: CAWSVLKPSKTQYF
DNA: TGTGCCTGGAGTGTACTAAAACCCAGTAAGACCCAGTACTTC

size: NA
D: NA
V: TRBV18
J: TRBJ1-1
CDR3: CASSRGLANTEAFF
DNA: TGTGCCAGCTCACGCGGTTTAGCGAACACTGAAGCTTTCTTT

size: NA
D: NA
V: TRBV6-6
J: TRBJ2-7
CDR3: CASSMETYEQYF
DNA: TGTGCCAGCAGTATGGAGACCTACGAGCAGTACTTC

size: once
D: NA
V: TRBV30
J: TRBJ2-6
CDR3: CAWSMGSPGGANVLTF
DNA: TGTGCCTGGAGTATGGGCTCCCCAGGAGGGGCCAACGTCCTGACTTTC

size: NA
D: TRBD1
V: TRBV4-1
J: TRBJ1-5
CDR3: CASSLRSPGQPNQPQHF
DNA: TGCGCCAGCAGCCTAAGATCCCCGGGACAGCCCAATCAGCCCCAGCATTTT

size: few
D: TRBD1
V: TRBV7-9
J: TRBJ1-1
CDR3: CASSSGQGRNTEAFF
DNA: TGTGCCAGCAGCTCGGGACAGGGCAGAAATACTGAAGCTTTCTTT

size: NA
D: NA
V: TRBV19
J: TRBJ1-5
CDR3: CAATPGPGGVQPQHF
DNA: TGTGCCGCAACACCGGGGCCGGGGGGCGTACAGCCCCAGCATTTT

size: NA
D: TRBD1
V: TRBV10-3
J: TRBJ1-5
CDR3: CAISPGVPGQTNQPQHF
DNA: TGTGCCATCAGCCCGGGCGTCCCGGGACAGACTAATCAGCCCCAGCATTTT

size: NA
D: NA
V: TRBV15
J: TRBJ2-1
CDR3: CATSRISGSSYNEQFF
DNA: TGTGCCACCAGCAGAATTTCCGGGAGCTCCTACAATGAGCAGTTCTTC

size: once
D: NA
V: TRBV11-2
J: TRBJ1-6
CDR3: CASSLESGAAYGPHF
DNA: TGTGCCAGCAGCTTAGAATCAGGAGCGGCTTACGGCCCCCACTTT

size: NA
D: NA
V: TRBV14
J: TRBJ1-1
CDR3: CASTLGTNWAEAFF
DNA: TGTGCCAGCACCCTAGGGACTAATTGGGCTGAAGCTTTCTTT

size: NA
D: TRBD1
V: TRBV6-5
J: TRBJ1-3
CDR3: CASSRDRNTIYF
DNA: TGTGCCAGCAGCCGGGACAGGAACACCATATATTTT

size: NA
D: NA
V: TRBV7-7
J: TRBJ2-7
CDR3: CASSLEGSLEQYF
DNA: TGTGCCAGCAGCTTAGAAGGGAGTTTAGAGCAGTACTTC

size: NA
D: TRBD2
V: TRBV18
J: TRBJ2-1
CDR3: CASSPSGSYNEQFF
DNA: TGTGCCAGCTCACCAAGCGGGAGCTACAATGAGCAGTTCTTC

size: NA
D: TRBD1
V: TRBV28
J: TRBJ1-5
CDR3: CASSLGTAYSNQPQHF
DNA: TGTGCCAGCAGTTTAGGGACAGCCTATAGCAATCAGCCCCAGCATTTT

size: NA
D: TRBD1
V: TRBV5-1
J: TRBJ2-7
CDR3: CASSHRDRGADEQYF
DNA: TGCGCCAGCAGTCACCGGGACAGGGGTGCCGACGAGCAGTACTTC

size: NA
D: TRBD1
V: TRBV9
J: TRBJ1-2
CDR3: CASSASTGTGSGYTF
DNA: TGTGCCAGCAGCGCCTCAACCGGGACAGGGTCTGGCTACACCTTC

size: NA
D: NA
V: TRBV5-1
J: TRBJ2-1
CDR3: CASRFLSGPSYNEQFF
DNA: TGCGCCAGCAGATTCCTTAGCGGTCCCTCCTACAATGAGCAGTTCTTC

size: NA
D: NA
V: TRBV27
J: TRBJ2-5
CDR3: CASSHMRAETQYF
DNA: TGTGCCAGCAGTCATATGCGGGCAGAGACCCAGTACTTC

size: NA
D: NA
V: TRBV7-9
J: TRBJ2-1
CDR3: CASSIKAVPSYNEQFF
DNA: TGTGCCAGCAGCATAAAAGCGGTACCCTCCTACAATGAGCAGTTCTTC

size: NA
D: NA
V: TRBV5-1
J: TRBJ1-5
CDR3: CASNQLWGRNSNQPQHF
DNA: TGCGCCAGCAACCAGCTGTGGGGGCGGAATAGCAATCAGCCCCAGCATTTT

size: NA
D: TRBD1
V: TRBV6-1
J: TRBJ1-3
CDR3: CASSVSSGTAGNTIYF
DNA: TGTGCCAGCAGTGTATCCTCCGGGACAGCTGGAAACACCATATATTTT

size: NA
D: NA
V: TRBV6-1
J: TRBJ1-2
CDR3: CASSEGLQGINYGYTF
DNA: TGTGCCAGCAGTGAAGGTTTACAGGGCATTAACTATGGCTACACCTTC

size: NA
D: TRBD1
V: TRBV28
J: TRBJ2-7
CDR3: CASTTPAGTGGSEQYF
DNA: TGTGCCAGCACCACCCCGGCCGGGACAGGGGGTTCCGAGCAGTACTTC

size: NA
D: NA
V: TRBV2
J: TRBJ2-1
CDR3: CASSDRQGSYNEQFF
DNA: TGTGCCAGCAGTGATCGGCAGGGTTCCTACAATGAGCAGTTCTTC

size: NA
D: TRBD1
V: TRBV9
J: TRBJ2-3
CDR3: CASSVGTGVADTQYF
DNA: TGTGCCAGCAGCGTAGGGACAGGGGTTGCAGATACGCAGTATTTT

size: few
D: NA
V: TRBV5-8
J: TRBJ1-2
CDR3: CASSLPQINYGYTF
DNA: TGTGCCAGCAGCCTCCCCCAGATTAACTATGGCTACACCTTC

size: NA
D: NA
V: TRBV28
J: TRBJ1-5
CDR3: CASSLPTAYSNQPQHF
DNA: TGTGCCAGCAGTCTACCGACAGCGTATAGCAATCAGCCCCAGCATTTT

size: NA
D: NA
V: TRBV6-5
J: TRBJ1-2
CDR3: CASTYGGSNGYTF
DNA: TGTGCCAGCACCTACGGGGGATCGAATGGCTACACCTTC

size: NA
D: TRBD2
V: TRBV5-1
J: TRBJ2-7
CDR3: CASSLGLAGTYEQYF
DNA: TGCGCCAGCAGCTTGGGGCTAGCGGGGACCTACGAGCAGTACTTC

size: NA
D: NA
V: TRBV5-1
J: TRBJ1-1
CDR3: CASSLEGRVTEAFF
DNA: TGCGCCAGCAGCTTAGAAGGGAGAGTGACTGAAGCTTTCTTT

size: NA
D: NA
V: TRBV30
J: TRBJ1-5
CDR3: CAFSADDYNQPQHF
DNA: TGTGCCTTTTCGGCAGACGACTACAATCAGCCCCAGCATTTT

size: few
D: TRBD1
V: TRBV5-8
J: TRBJ1-5
CDR3: CASRPQGASNQPQHF
DNA: TGTGCCAGCAGACCACAGGGGGCCAGCAATCAGCCCCAGCATTTT

size: NA
D: TRBD1
V: TRBV7-2
J: TRBJ2-5
CDR3: CASSLGGGTGETQYF
DNA: TGTGCCAGCAGCTTAGGCGGAGGGACAGGGGAGACCCAGTACTTC

size: NA
D: NA
V: TRBV4-2
J: TRBJ2-7
CDR3: CASSRMGESSYEQYF
DNA: TGTGCCAGCAGCCGGATGGGAGAAAGCTCCTACGAGCAGTACTTC

size: once
D: TRBD1
V: TRBV29-1
J: TRBJ2-2
CDR3: CSVEAGQGIAGELFF
DNA: TGCAGCGTTGAGGCTGGACAGGGAATCGCCGGGGAGCTGTTTTTT

size: NA
D: TRBD1
V: TRBV30
J: TRBJ1-4
CDR3: CACRQGADEKLFF
DNA: TGTGCCTGCAGACAGGGAGCGGATGAAAAACTGTTTTTT

size: NA
D: NA
V: TRBV7-6
J: TRBJ1-1
CDR3: CASSPRWGENTEAFF
DNA: TGTGCCAGCAGCCCTCGGTGGGGGGAGAACACTGAAGCTTTCTTT